The 22 T cell receptor beta chains in this list originate from one sample, sequenced in a study of CD8+ T cells in alopecia areata. Separation of pooled cutaneous lymph node cells was by sorting with CD4, CD8alpha, NKG2D, NKG2ACE and other markers. Reverse transcribed after extraction, RNA yielded cDNA as the sequencing template. Sequenced by immunoSEQ multiplex PCR; TCRdb stores in-frame clones only, minus some. Reported are over 5,500 clones, none seen only once; the ten largest carry 30% to 35%. The specimen was CD8+ T cells sorted from a lymph node. The receptors derive from a C3H/HeJ mouse with alopecia areata. The strain bears MHC haplotype H2-k.

Many counts were recorded for this clone. Mouse germline and gene names are used. From the germline J gene comes the end of the CDR3, since the read stops 4 residues before it. This chain joins TRBV13-2 and TRBJ2-1; TRBD2 agrees at 10 bases. Germline-derived CDR1 and CDR2 are NNHNN and SYGAGS (reference sequence). V lost 2 bases and J lost 5; bases outside the gene matches: 4. The CDR3 is 15 amino acids. Partial CDR3 DNA: TGTGCCAGCGGTGAACTGGGGGGGGCGGATGCT. It is translated as CASGELGGADA. The CDR3 in its entirety is CASGELGGADAEQFF.

Comments on this clone: Mouse germline and gene names are used. The missing CDR3 end, 4 residues past where the read stops, is filled in from the germline J gene. The chain is built from TRBV13-1 and TRBJ2-4; maybe TRBD1 (5 bases). CDR3 size: 15 residues. Trimming shortened V by 3 bases and J by 0 bases, and 11 bases separated the two germline ends. Germline values: CDR1 NSHNY, CDR2 SYGAGN. The CDR3 sequence is CASSGWTPSQNTLYF. CDR3 bases read: TGTGCCAGCAGTGGGTGGACACCTAGTCAAAAC.

Relative to its sample, this clone is medium-sized. The germline and genes are mouse ones. The CDR3 end lies 4 residues beyond the end of the read and is filled in from the germline J gene. The rearrangement uses TRBV13-1 and TRBJ2-4; TRBD1 matches 9 bases. The CDR3 contains 13 residues. Per germline, CDR1 NSHNY and CDR2 SYGAGN. The CDR3 bases that were read are TGTGCCAGCAGTCGGGACAGGGTAAAC. It codes for CASSRDRVN. The whole CDR3 region reads CASSRDRVNTLYF.

As to this clone: These gene names are mouse names. The observed sequence ends 4 residues before the CDR3 terminus, with the missing tail filled in from the germline J gene. The chain joins TRBV31 to TRBJ2-7; 13 bases map to TRBD2. This CDR3 has 16 amino acids. V lost 0 bases to trimming and J lost 0 bases; unmatched junction nucleotides: 2. The germline gives CDR1 GKSSPN, CDR2 SITVG. CDR3 residues: CAWSLGTGGGSYEQYF. The CDR3 bases that were read are TGTGCCTGGAGTCTGGGGACTGGGGGGGGCTCCTAT.

This clone was recorded a few times. A far bigger clonotype differs at one base, so this is likely a read error. Mouse names are used for the genes. The read finishes 4 residues shy of the CDR3 end, and the germline J gene is used to complete it. The chain uses TRBV13-1 and TRBJ2-3; 7 bases map to TRBD1. J gave up 3 bases and V 5 bases, and 0 bases lay outside the gene matches. The CDR3 has 12 residues. The germline CDR1 and CDR2 sequences are NSHNY and SYGAGN. The DNA read from the CDR3 is TGTGCCAGCAGGGACAGGGCAGAA. The encoded protein is CASRDRAE. In full, the CDR3 is CASRDRAETLYF.

Turning to this clone: Germline and genes here are mouse. The observed sequence ends 4 residues before the CDR3 terminus, with the missing tail filled in from the germline J gene. The V and J genes are TRBV13-3 and TRBJ2-3; TRBD2 is a possible D gene (7 bases). Germline V gene lookup returns CDR1 NNHDY and CDR2 SYVADS. This CDR3 spans 15 amino acids. V lost 2 bases and J 3 bases, leaving 13 bases between the germline ends. The CDR3: CASSDRGGGAETLYF. CDR3 DNA, as far as it was read: TGTGCCAGCAGTGACAGGGGTGGGGGGGCAGAA.

This clone was recorded a few times. One base away lies a much larger clone, so this may be a sequencing read error. Gene names denote mouse genes. From the germline J gene comes the end of the CDR3, since the read stops 4 residues before it. J is TRBJ2-7 and V is TRBV4; D possibly corresponds to TRBD1 (6 bases). The germline V gene encodes CDR1 LGHDT and CDR2 YNNKQL (reference sequence). The CDR3 consists of 13 residues. The V gene lost 5 bases and the J gene lost 1 base, with 9 bases spanning the gap. The sequenced part of the CDR3 DNA is TGTGCCAGCAGCGCGGGACAATCCTAT. Its translation is CASSAGQSY. In full, the CDR3 is CASSAGQSYEQYF.

This clone was observed a few times. The listed genes are named as in mouse. The sequenced CDR3 bases are TGCACCTGCAGTGCGGCAGGGTACGCT. The encoded protein is CTCSAAGYA. The entire CDR3 is CTCSAAGYAEQFF. The V call is TRBV1, the J call TRBJ2-1; D possibly corresponds to TRBD1 (5 bases). The CDR3 extends 4 residues past the end of the read, so its final part is completed from the germline J gene. This CDR3 has 13 amino acids. CDR1 is NSQYPW and CDR2 is LRSPGD in the germline V gene (reference sequence).

Points on this clone: Each gene name is a mouse one. The CDR3 end is not reached by the read, which stops 3 residues before it; the germline J gene fills it in. V gene TRBV2 combines with J gene TRBJ1-6, with 7 bases fitting TRBD1. TRBJ1-6 counts as an open reading frame of uncertain function. Germline loops: CDR1 LGHNA, CDR2 YSYQKL. This CDR3 spans 16 amino acids. The V gene end was trimmed by 0 bases and the J gene end by 1 base; junction bases not matched to a gene: 0. CDR3 DNA (partial): TGTGCCAGCAGCCAAGACAGGGGGTCCTATAATTCGCCC. Translating gives CASSQDRGSYNSP. The whole CDR3 reads CASSQDRGSYNSPLYF.

This clone was observed a handful of times. The genes and germline here are from mouse. The missing CDR3 end, 4 residues past where the read stops, is filled in from the germline J gene. J is TRBJ2-1 and V is TRBV13-2, with D tentatively TRBD1 (6 bases). Germline V CDR1 and CDR2: NNHNN, SYGAGS (reference sequence). CDR3 length: 15 amino acids. Trimming left V 0 bases short and J 2 bases short, with 9 bases between. CDR3 DNA, as far as it was read: TGTGCCAGCGGTGATGAGGAGGGGGACTATGCT. Protein product: CASGDEEGDYA. The complete CDR3 protein is CASGDEEGDYAEQFF.

In the case of this clone: The genes and germline here are from mouse. The read gets to within 4 residues of the CDR3 end, and the germline J gene fills in the rest. This sequence joins TRBV19 and TRBJ2-5, with no clear D. CDR3 size: 11 residues. Germline V lookup: CDR1 FNHDT, CDR2 SITEND (reference sequence). This CDR3 reads CASSMRDTQYF. Incomplete CDR3 DNA: TGTGCCAGCAGTATGAGGGAC.

This clone was recorded many times. Mouse gene names apply. The read finishes 3 residues shy of the CDR3 end, and the germline J gene is used to complete it. This chain connects TRBV13-2 to TRBJ1-6; no clear D. TRBJ1-6 is placed among ORFs of uncertain function. The ends were cut back, 0 bases at V and 3 bases at J, with 4 bases in the middle. The CDR3 is 14 residues long. Germline CDR1 NNHNN, CDR2 SYGAGS (reference sequence). Partial CDR3 DNA: TGTGCCAGCGGTGATGACAACTATAATTCGCCC. This encodes CASGDDNYNSP. The full CDR3 is CASGDDNYNSPLYF.

This clone turned up a few times. The genes and germline here are from mouse. The read ends 4 residues before the CDR3 terminus; that terminus is restored from the germline J gene. The chain carries TRBV13-2 and TRBJ2-1; 8 bases fit TRBD2. V lost 2 bases and J lost 1; bases outside the gene matches: 2. The germline CDR1 and CDR2 sequences are NNHNN and SYGAGS (reference sequence). The CDR3 runs to 15 residues. The DNA read from the CDR3 is TGTGCCAGCGGTGAGGACTGGGAGAACTATGCT. As protein: CASGEDWENYA. The CDR3 as a whole reads CASGEDWENYAEQFF.

This clone is medium-sized (0.01 to 0.1%). Mouse names are used for the genes. The read ends 4 residues early relative to the CDR3; the germline J gene fills the gap. The rearrangement links TRBV13-1 to TRBJ2-2; D is undetermined. Deletions cut 4 bases from V and 0 bases from J, with 4 bases between. The CDR3 has 13 amino acids. CDR1 is NSHNY and CDR2 is SYGAGN in the germline V gene. The CDR3 here is CASSQANTGQLYF. The CDR3 DNA, read in part, is TGTGCCAGCAGTCAAGCAAACACCGGG.

Details on this clone: Mouse names are used for the genes. The read ends 3 residues before the CDR3 terminus; that terminus is restored from the germline J gene. The genes are TRBV2 and TRBJ1-6; perhaps TRBD1 as D (6 bases). TRBJ1-6 is designated an ORF whose function remains uncertain. The CDR3 extends over 17 amino acids. Trimming removed 0 bases from V and 0 bases from J, with 9 bases in between. Germline V gives CDR1 LGHNA, CDR2 YSYQKL. The sequenced CDR3 bases are TGTGCCAGCAGCCAAGAAGGGGACAATTCCTATAATTCGCCC. Its protein product is CASSQEGDNSYNSP. The CDR3 in its entirety is CASSQEGDNSYNSPLYF.

This clone was recorded a few times. The germline and genes are mouse ones. The DNA ends 4 residues before the CDR3 does, and the rest of the CDR3 is filled in from the germline J gene. The V gene is TRBV13-2, the J gene TRBJ2-5, with a weak D call TRBD1 (7 bases). The CDR3 sequence is 15 residues long. The V and J ends lost 2 bases and 3 bases respectively, with 13 bases between them. Germline-derived CDR1 and CDR2 are NNHNN and SYGAGS (reference sequence). CDR3 loop: CASGEEGARQDTQYF. CDR3 DNA (partial): TGTGCCAGCGGTGAGGAGGGGGCAAGACAAGAC.

This clone was seen many times. Mouse gene names and germline throughout. The CDR3 extends 4 residues past the end of the read, so its final part is completed from the germline J gene. The chain is built from TRBV13-1 and TRBJ1-1; D uncertain. CDR3 length: 14 residues. V was shortened by 1 base and J by 0 bases, with 7 bases between the two germline ends. Looked up from germline, CDR1 is NSHNY and CDR2 is SYGAGN. This CDR3 is CASSDNNANTEVFF. CDR3 DNA (partial): TGTGCCAGCAGTGATAACAATGCAAACACA.

This clone was picked up a small number of times. These gene names are mouse names. Read data end 4 residues before the CDR3 end; the end is taken from the germline J gene. The J gene is TRBJ2-4, the V gene TRBV13-3, with 11 bases identical to TRBD1. Germline V gene data show CDR1 as NNHDY and CDR2 as SYVADS. The CDR3 length is 15 residues. With 5 bases clipped from V and 0 bases from J, the junction kept 2 bases outside the gene matches. The sequenced CDR3 bases are TGTGCCAGCAGAGGGACAGGGGGTAGTCAAAAC. It is translated as CASRGTGGSQN. The entire CDR3 protein is CASRGTGGSQNTLYF.

This clone was recorded at least ten times. Here the gene names and germline are mouse. The CDR3 end is not reached by the read, which stops 4 residues before it; the germline J gene fills it in. The rearrangement joins TRBV13-1 to TRBJ2-7; tentatively, D is TRBD1 (5 bases). Trimming removed 4 bases at V and 0 bases at J, with 8 bases between. Looked up from germline, CDR1 is NSHNY and CDR2 is SYGAGN. The CDR3 extends over 13 amino acids. The sequenced CDR3 bases are TGTGCCAGCAGTCCAGGGCACTCCTAT. Protein product: CASSPGHSY. The full CDR3 protein reads CASSPGHSYEQYF.

This clone was picked up many times. Gene names are mouse gene names. The read comes to an end 4 residues before the CDR3 does, leaving the germline J gene to fill in the end. The chain has TRBV31 and TRBJ2-7; D might be TRBD2 (5 bases). Germline V gene data show CDR1 as GKSSPN and CDR2 as SITVG. The V end was cut by 0 bases, the J end by 3 bases, with 6 bases between. The CDR3 totals 12 residues. The CDR3 sequence: CAWSLGLYEQYF. Partial CDR3 DNA: TGTGCCTGGAGTCTAGGACTCTAT.

By its share, this clone is medium-sized. Here the gene names and germline are mouse. Coverage ceases 4 residues before the CDR3 finishes, and the germline J gene fills in the end. The chain links TRBV17 to TRBJ2-2, with D uncertain. V was cut by 1 base and J by 1 base, with 7 bases left in between. CDR1 is MNHDT, CDR2 YYDKIL, per germline. The CDR3 has 15 amino acids. The sequenced part of the CDR3 DNA is TGTGCTAGCAGTAGAGCCTGGAAAAACACCGGG. Translating it yields CASSRAWKNTG. The whole CDR3 is CASSRAWKNTGQLYF.

This clone was counted between two and nine times. Mouse names are used for the genes. The covered CDR3 bases are TGTGCCAGCAGTCCACGACAGGCCACA. Its protein is CASSPRQAT. The full CDR3 protein is CASSPRQATEVFF. This chain uses TRBV13-3 with TRBJ1-1, with D maybe TRBD1 (6 bases). The DNA ends 4 residues before the CDR3 does, and the rest of the CDR3 is filled in from the germline J gene. V lost 4 bases and J lost 4, with 11 bases in between. CDR3 length: 13 residues. CDR1 is NNHDY and CDR2 is SYVADS in the germline V gene.